This TCR beta chain originates from a study of T cells in Graves' hyperthyroidism and ophthalmopathy. Germline CDR1 and CDR2: SNHLY and FYNNEI. The J segment lost 3 bases and the V segment lost 8 bases, leaving 9 bases of the junction unmatched. The length of the CDR3 is 14 residues. TCR beta CDR3 region amplification was performed from RNA transcripts. A first-round RT-PCR of the TCR CDR3 used the HTBI primer set. TCRdb recomputed calls from the multiplex PCR reads with MiXCR, one row per CDR3 protein. The sample contains nearly 750,000 distinct CDR3 sequences, approximately 36% of which appear only once.

The sequence derives from a woman in her 40s with Graves' hyperthyroidism. V is TRBV2 and J is TRBJ2-7; 8 positions agree with TRBD1. Material: blood. DNA of the CDR3: TGTGCCAGCCCGACCAGGGACAGGCACTACGAGCAGTACTTC. Translated, it gives CASPTRDRHYEQYF.